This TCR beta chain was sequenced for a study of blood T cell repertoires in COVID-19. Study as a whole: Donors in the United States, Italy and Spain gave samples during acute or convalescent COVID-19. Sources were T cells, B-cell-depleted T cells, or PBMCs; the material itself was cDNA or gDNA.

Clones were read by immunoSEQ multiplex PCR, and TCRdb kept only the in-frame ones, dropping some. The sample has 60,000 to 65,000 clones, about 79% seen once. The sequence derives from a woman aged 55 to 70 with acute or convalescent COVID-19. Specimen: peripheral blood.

DNA for the CDR3: TGTGCCACGAACGGACAGGGTGAGGACAATGAGCAGTTCTTC. Translating it yields CATNGQGEDNEQFF. J is TRBJ2-1 and V is TRBV10-3, with 8 bases lining up with TRBD1. The germline V gene encodes CDR1 ENHRY and CDR2 SYGVKD. The CDR3 covers 14 residues. V trimming: 10 bases; J trimming: 5 bases; junction bases outside the gene matches: 10.